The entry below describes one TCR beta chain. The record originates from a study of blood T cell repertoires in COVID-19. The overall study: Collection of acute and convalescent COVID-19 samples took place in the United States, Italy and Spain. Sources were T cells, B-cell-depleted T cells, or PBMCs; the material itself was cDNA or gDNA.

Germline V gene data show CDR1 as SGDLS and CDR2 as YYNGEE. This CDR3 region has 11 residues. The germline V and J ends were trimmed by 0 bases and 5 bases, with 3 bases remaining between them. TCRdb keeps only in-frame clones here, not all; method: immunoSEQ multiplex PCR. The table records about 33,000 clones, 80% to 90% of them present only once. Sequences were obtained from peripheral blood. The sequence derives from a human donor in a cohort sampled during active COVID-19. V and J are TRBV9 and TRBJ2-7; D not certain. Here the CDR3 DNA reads TGTGCCAGCAGCGTAGGAGACGAGCAGTACTTC. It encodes CASSVGDEQYF.